Each of the 4 T cell receptor beta chains below was sequenced from the same sample in a study of tissue T cells after allogeneic stem cell transplantation. Libraries were prepared by immunoSEQ multiplex PCR; TCRdb keeps only in-frame clonotypes and omits some of them. This table holds about 48,000 clones, around 70% found once. Sequencing was carried out using sorted cells pooled from one or two spleens. These receptors came from a pool of C57BL/6 mice in good health.

As for this clone: Genes and germline come from the mouse. Read coverage stops 1 residue before the CDR3 terminus; the germline J gene supplies the remainder. This chain joins TRBV19 and TRBJ2-7; D gene ambiguous. Germline lookup yields CDR1 FNHDT and CDR2 SITEND (reference sequence). Trimming took off 4 bases at V and 3 bases at J, with 8 bases between the two ends. The CDR3 is made up of 12 amino acids. The CDR3 region is CASSPRGYEQYF. Incomplete CDR3 DNA: TGTGCCAGCAGTCCCCGGGGCTATGAACAGTAC.

This clone came up a few times. The genes are named according to mouse. The sequence runs out 1 residue before the end of the CDR3; the remainder is reconstructed from the germline J gene. The J gene is TRBJ2-7, the V gene TRBV13-2; 7 nucleotides line up with TRBD2. Germline CDR1 and CDR2: NNHNN and SYGAGS (reference sequence). The CDR3 has 15 residues. V was pared by 0 bases and J by 0 bases, with 3 bases of the junction left unmatched. The CDR3 is CASGDAGGGSYEQYF. Partial CDR3 DNA: TGTGCCAGCGGTGATGCGGGGGGGGGCTCCTATGAACAGTAC.

This clone has only one observation. Gene names denote mouse genes. The read stops 1 residue short of the end of the CDR3; the missing end is completed from the germline J gene. J is TRBJ1-1 and V is TRBV12-2, with TRBD1 identical over 8 bases. The CDR3 extends over 14 amino acids. With 0 bases clipped from V and 3 bases from J, the junction kept 2 bases outside the gene matches. In germline, CDR1 is SGHLS, CDR2 HYDKME. This chain's CDR3 is CASSLPGGYTEVFF. The part of the CDR3 DNA that was read is TGTGCCAGCTCTCTCCCAGGGGGCTACACAGAAGTCTTC.

This clone was detected a few times. Genes and germline are mouse. The read terminates 1 residue ahead of where the CDR3 ends, so the germline J gene completes it. J is TRBJ2-7 and V is TRBV20, with unresolved D. Looked up from germline, CDR1 is GFQATS and CDR2 is STVNSAI. CDR3 length: 12 amino acids. Trimming cost V 3 bases and J 0 bases, with 6 bases left between them. CDR3 in amino acids: CGARASSYEQYF. The sequenced part of the CDR3 DNA is TGTGGTGCTAGAGCCAGCTCCTATGAACAGTAC. Full variable domain (outside the CDR3, taken from reference TRBV20 and TRBJ2-7): GALVYQYPRRTICKSGTSMRMECQAVGFQATSVAWYRQSPQKTFELIALSTVNSAIKYEQNFTQEKFPISHPNLSFSSMTVLNAYLEDRGLYLCGARASSYEQYFGPGTRLTVL.